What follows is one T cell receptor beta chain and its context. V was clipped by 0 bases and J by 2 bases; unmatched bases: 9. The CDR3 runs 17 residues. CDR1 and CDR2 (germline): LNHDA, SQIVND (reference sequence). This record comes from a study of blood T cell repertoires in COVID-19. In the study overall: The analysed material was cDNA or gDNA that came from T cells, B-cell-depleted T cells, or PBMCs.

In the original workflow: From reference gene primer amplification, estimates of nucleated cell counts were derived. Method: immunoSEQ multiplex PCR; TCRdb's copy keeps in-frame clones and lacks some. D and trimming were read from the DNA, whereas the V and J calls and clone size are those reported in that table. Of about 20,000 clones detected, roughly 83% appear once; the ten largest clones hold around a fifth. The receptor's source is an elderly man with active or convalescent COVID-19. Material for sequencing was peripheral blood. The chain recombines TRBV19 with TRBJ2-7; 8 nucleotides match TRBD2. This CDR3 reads CASSIDHPAGAPYEQYF. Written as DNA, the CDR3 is TGTGCCAGTAGTATAGATCACCCAGCGGGGGCACCCTACGAGCAGTACTTC.